This T cell receptor beta chain stems from a study of neurological immune-mediated disorders. Findings and limits, study-wide: Levels of TCR clonal expansion peaked in HTLV-1-associated myelopathy and reached their lowest in multiple sclerosis, under those of healthy controls.

CDR3 length: 13 amino acids. Looked up from germline, CDR1 is SGHAT and CDR2 is FQNNGV. The V and J ends lost 5 bases and 4 bases respectively, with 11 bases between them. TCRdb re-analysed the 5' RACE reads in MiXCR, keeping a single row per CDR3 protein. The profile shows tens of thousands of distinct CDR3 sequences, 4.3% of them singletons. This clonotype was found many times. Its antigen is not identified. Documented time point: longitudinal time-point 3. The TCR originated in a woman in her sixties with multiple sclerosis. This chain connects TRBV11-2 to TRBJ1-2, with D possibly being TRBD1 (5 bases). Sequenced material: PBMCs. CDR3 DNA: TGTGCCAGCAGCCCGGGACTGATCTATGGCTACACCTTC. This sequence encodes CASSPGLIYGYTF. Looking up the rest from reference TRBV11-2 and TRBJ1-2 gives the full variable domain: EAGVAQSPRYKIIEKRQSVAFWCNPISGHATLYWYQQILGQGPKLLIQFQNNGVVDDSQLPKDRFSAERLKGVDSTLKIQPAKLEDSAVYLCASSPGLIYGYTFGSGTRLTVV.